The T cell receptor beta chain described here comes from a study of breast tumors, draining lymph nodes, adjacent tissues. This clonotype was seen ten or more times. What it recognizes is unknown. CDR1 is SGHDT and CDR2 is YYEEEE in the germline V gene. Trimming stripped 2 bases from V and 7 bases from J, with 9 bases between. The CDR3 is 12 residues long. TCRdb recomputed calls from the multiplex PCR reads with MiXCR, one row per CDR3 protein. This table has some 170,000 distinct CDR3 sequences, 25% to 40% appearing once. Axillary draining lymph nodes of breast cancer patients supplied the node samples. Study results and caveats: Tumor T cell lymph node origin was a supported hypothesis, not proven. Tumor TCR diversity was below lymph nodes but above nontumor tissue. Most tumor T cells seemingly derive from lymph node, then expand in tumor.

The sequencing sample was made of axillary lymph node tissue. This clonotype was sampled from a female donor with breast cancer. Some clones in this sample may be carry-over from other donors' samples. V is TRBV5-6 and J is TRBJ2-5; no firm D call. The CDR3 DNA follows: TGTGCCAGCAGCTTAAGAGATGGGACCCAGTACTTC. Translation gives CASSLRDGTQYF.